The clone carrying this T cell receptor beta chain was found a few times. This sample was included in a study of cytomegalovirus exposure and HLA in healthy donors. In germline, CDR1 is SGDLS, CDR2 YYNGEE. CDR3 length equals 16 residues. The V and J ends lost 4 bases and 5 bases, in that order; junction bases with no gene match: 8. This PCR relied on a set of 60 Vbeta primers and 13 Jbeta primers. Assay used: immunoSEQ multiplex PCR; TCRdb lists only in-frame clones, some missing. There are about 140,000 clones in the sample; more than 55% occur only once, and around 6.3% lies in the top ten. The sequencing input was PBMCs. This rearrangement joins TRBV9 to TRBJ2-3; 12 bases match TRBD2. The TCR comes from a woman aged 60-75 years in good health and CMV-seronegative. CDR3 in DNA: TGTGCCAGCAGCCCTCCTAGCGGGGGGGCTAGAGATACGCAGTATTTT. This gives the protein CASSPPSGGARDTQYF.